The clone carrying this T cell receptor beta chain was counted a few times. These data are taken from a study of regulatory T cells in long-lasting Graves disease. In the study overall: Persistent cases were those of Graves' disease that involved over 5 years of antithyroid drugs with positive TSH receptor antibodies.

To make TCR beta libraries, researchers used iRepertoire HTBI primers and Arm-PCR of CDR3 regions. TCRdb reprocessed the multiplex PCR reads with MiXCR, giving one entry per CDR3 protein. The top ten clones hold around 42% of a sample with more than 650,000 distinct CDR3 sequences, 25% to 35% of them seen once. The time point is: persistent/refractory GD, antithyroid drugs over 5 years with positive TRAb. There was RNA extracted from PBMCs, and the TCR library was made from it. CDR1 and CDR2 from the germline V gene are SGHDN and FVKESK. This CDR3 region has 17 residues. The V and J ends lost 2 bases and 4 bases respectively, with 17 bases between them.

This chain connects TRBV14 to TRBJ2-2, with D possibly TRBD2 on 5 matching bases. The source of this sequence is a female donor with Graves disease. The sequenced sample was peripheral blood mononuclear cells (PBMCs), obtained when the disease was refractory, from a patient treated with antithyroid drugs. The chain's CDR3 is CASSQPLGRGSTGELFF. CDR3 DNA sequence: TGTGCCAGCAGCCAACCGCTCGGACGGGGATCCACCGGGGAGCTGTTTTTT.